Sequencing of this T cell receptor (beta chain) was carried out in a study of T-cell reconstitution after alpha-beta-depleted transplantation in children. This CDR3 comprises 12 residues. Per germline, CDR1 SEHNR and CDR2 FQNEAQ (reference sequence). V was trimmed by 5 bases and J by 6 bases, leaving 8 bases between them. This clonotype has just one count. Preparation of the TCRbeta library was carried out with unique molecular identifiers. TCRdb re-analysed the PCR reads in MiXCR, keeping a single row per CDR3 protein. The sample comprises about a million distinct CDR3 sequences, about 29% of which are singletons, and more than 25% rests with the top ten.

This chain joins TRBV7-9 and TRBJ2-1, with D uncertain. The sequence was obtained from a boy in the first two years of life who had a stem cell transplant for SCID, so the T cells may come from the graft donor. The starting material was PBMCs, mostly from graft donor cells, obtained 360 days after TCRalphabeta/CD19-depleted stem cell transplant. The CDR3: CASSNDFNEQFF. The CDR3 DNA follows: TGTGCCAGCAGCAACGATTTCAATGAGCAGTTCTTC. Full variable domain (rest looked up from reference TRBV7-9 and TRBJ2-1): DTGVSQNPRHKITKRGQNVTFRCDPISEHNRLYWYRQTLGQGPEFLTYFQNEAQLEKSRLLSDRFSAERPKGSFSTLEIQRTEQGDSAMYLCASSNDFNEQFFGPGTRLTVL.